This record concerns one TCR beta chain sequence. This sample was included in a study of blood T cell repertoires in COVID-19. The assay was immunoSEQ multiplex PCR, and TCRdb's table has in-frame clones only and misses some. The profile shows approximately 50,000 clones, 90% of them singletons. Germline CDR1 reads SEHNR; CDR2 reads FQNEAQ (reference sequence). V lost 2 bases and J lost 8; bases outside the gene matches: 4. The CDR3 consists of 14 residues. The sequenced sample consisted of peripheral blood. This chain connects TRBV7-9 to TRBJ1-4, with 8 bases lining up with TRBD1. The sequence was obtained from a human donor in a cohort sampled during active COVID-19. CDR3 coding DNA: TGTGCCAGCAGCTTACAGGGGGCTCGGGAAAAACTGTTTTTT. Its translation is CASSLQGAREKLFF.